This T cell receptor (beta chain) was captured by sequencing in a study of CD8+CD57+ T cells in acquired aplastic anemia (dated by TCRdb to between 2018 and 2020). Notes on the research overall: Extracted DNA from sorted CD4+ and CD8+ cells averaged approximately 3 ug, ranging from roughly 0.19 to 27.4 ug. For healthy donor samples, the average read count was about 9.9 million for CD4+ cells and roughly 12 million for CD8+ cells.

As encoded in the germline V gene, CDR1 is MGHDK while CDR2 is SYGVNS. V is shortened by 1 base, J by 5 bases, and the region joining them spans 9 bases. The CDR3 contains 14 residues, cysteine and phenylalanine counted. The only DNA kept is the CDR3, 42 bases in frame from the first base. In this study, sorted CD4+ and CD8+ T cells from the blood of healthy subjects and of severe aplastic anemia patients had their TCR repertoires deep-sequenced. Ficoll-Paque density gradient centrifugation was used to isolate peripheral blood mononuclear cells. Before DNA extraction, CD4+ and CD8+ T cells were sorted with FACS or magnetic beads. Profiling of TCR beta VDJ combinations and CDR3 sequences used genomic DNA as the template. An Illumina HiSeq 2000 was used for TCR repertoire sequencing. Under the source paper's analysis protocol: TRBV/TRBJ rearrangement plots, CDR3 size and DJ length profiles, and Simpson's diversity index were used to assess repertoires. The most abundant DNA sequence in the deep sequencing data was defined as the immunodominant clone. CDR3 amino acid sequences were screened for sharing across subjects and compared with published repertoires and the VDJdb database. TCRdb reworked the public reads: Q25 trimming with fastp, MiXCR clone assembly, productive beta chains retained. Entries that share a CDR3 protein sequence are merged under the most common genes and DNA. The V and J calls and clone size come from TCRdb's table, not from the authors' own analysis. The sample contains about 400,000 distinct CDR3 sequences, around 68% of them found a single time. The top ten clones comprise more than 3.5% of the sample.

Remarks on this clonotype: The specificity of this receptor is unknown. One base away there is no much larger clone; base qualities are not given.

Results the study describes overall, beyond this receptor: Roughly 30 CD8+ CDR3 sequences were shared between patients and controls but appeared highly expressed in patients and within their immunodominant clones. CD8+ Simpson's diversity did not differ significantly between patients and healthy controls (P=0.060).

The receptor was isolated from a human donor in good health, serving as a control. This chain is built from TRBV25-1 and TRBJ1-5; confidence is insufficient to name the D gene. The sequenced material came from sorted CD4+, CD8+, or CD8+CD57+ T cells (not recorded which) from PBMCs. The CDR3 sequence is CASSEFGVHQPQHF. The DNA sequence is as follows: TGTGCCAGCAGTGAATTTGGAGTTCATCAGCCCCAGCATTTT. The full variable domain, completed from the reference TRBV25-1 and TRBJ1-5 proteins outside the CDR3, reads EADIYQTPRYLVIGTGKKITLECSQTMGHDKMYWYQQDPGMELHLIHYSYGVNSTEKGDLSSESTVSRIRTEHFPLTLESARPSHTSQYLCASSEFGVHQPQHFGDGTRLSIL.